This TCR beta chain was observed in a study of T cells expressing NK-cell markers. The CDR3 sequence is 15 residues long. Germline values: CDR1 SGHVS, CDR2 FQNEAQ. For each CDR3 protein, TCRdb gives one entry from its re-call of the 5' RACE reads, without DNA. The listing records some 500,000 distinct CDR3 sequences. The chain couples TRBV7-8 to TRBJ2-3. Sequencing was done on a sample of blood T cells: a sorted CD56 or NKG2C T cell subset, CD4+ or CD8+ T cells, or bulk PBMC T cells (not recorded which). This clonotype was sampled from a woman aged 45-59 years in good health. This chain's CDR3 is CASSSRRGSADTQYF.